This T cell receptor beta chain is drawn from a study of CD8 T cells in Susac syndrome. Study in general: Patients with Susac syndrome were therapy-naive, on corticosteroids, or on intravenous immunoglobulin alone at blood draw.

When the RNA was reverse transcribed, random hexamers were used with an input of roughly 0.5 to 1 ug. TCRdb used MiXCR to reprocess the immunoSEQ multiplex PCR reads, holding one entry per CDR3 protein. The sample consists of approximately 80,000 distinct CDR3 sequences, 94% of them appearing once. The V end lost 5 bases, the J end lost 4 bases, and 14 bases lay between the germline ends. The length of the CDR3 is 14 residues. CDR1 and CDR2 (germline): PRHDT, FYEKMQ (reference sequence). Isolation of CD8+ and CD4+ T cells was performed negatively, whereas enrichment of TEMRA cells was done by FACS. This chain links TRBV13 with TRBJ1-1, with no clear D. Sequenced material: CD8+ T cells from PBMCs. This TCR derives from a human donor with Susac syndrome. Written as DNA, the CDR3 is TGTGCCAGCAGCCTCCGGGGTGGCGCCACTGAAGCTTTCTTT. Protein sequence: CASSLRGGATEAFF. The whole variable domain, filled in from reference TRBV13 and TRBJ1-1, reads AAGVIQSPRHLIKEKRETATLKCYPIPRHDTVYWYQQGPGQDPQFLISFYEKMQSDKGSIPDRFSAQQFSDYHSELNMSSLELGDSALYFCASSLRGGATEAFFGQGTRLTVV.